Presented here are 17 T cell receptor beta chains from one specimen sequenced in a study of blood T cell repertoires in COVID-19. Only in-frame clones appear in the TCRdb table, and some are missing; sequencing was by immunoSEQ multiplex PCR. The data hold 150,000 to 200,000 clones, with 90% to 95% observed a single time. The source material was peripheral blood. The source is a woman aged 50 to 65 with acute or convalescent COVID-19.

The chain joins TRBV7-9 to TRBJ2-7; TRBD2 is a possible D gene (6 bases). The V end lost 5 bases, the J end lost 0 bases, and 14 bases lay between the germline ends. Germline-derived CDR1 and CDR2 are SEHNR and FQNEAQ (reference sequence). The CDR3 runs to 15 residues. CDR3 DNA sequence: TGTGCCAGCAGCCGATCTGGGGGGAACTCCTACGAGCAGTACTTC. Its protein is CASSRSGGNSYEQYF.

The chain recombines TRBV2 with TRBJ2-7, with 7 bases fitting TRBD1. Looked up from germline, CDR1 is SNHLY and CDR2 is FYNNEI. There are 14 residues in the CDR3. V shed 1 base and J 3 bases; nucleotides not matched to a gene: 3. CDR3 region: CASSEEGQDYEQYF. CDR3 nucleotide sequence: TGTGCCAGCAGTGAAGAAGGACAGGACTACGAGCAGTACTTC.

The rearrangement links TRBV19 to TRBJ2-2, with TRBD2 matching over 9 bases. CDR3 length: 15 amino acids. Germline assignment: CDR1 LNHDA and CDR2 SQIVND (reference sequence). The trim removed 3 bases at V and 6 bases at J, leaving 5 bases unmatched. CDR3 nucleotide sequence: TGTGCCAGTAGTATCTTAGCGGGAGAGGCCGGGGAGCTGTTTTTT. Protein sequence: CASSILAGEAGELFF.

The CDR3 region has the DNA TGTGCCAGCAGCGTAAGGGGCGCCTTAGGAGAAAAACTGTTTTTT. Its protein product is CASSVRGALGEKLFF. The chain couples TRBV9 to TRBJ1-4, with D possibly matching TRBD1 (5 bases). The CDR3 is 15 amino acids. V was cut by 1 base and J by 8 bases, with 15 bases left in between. Germline loops: CDR1 SGDLS, CDR2 YYNGEE.

This clone has only one observation. The gene calls are TRBV4-2 and TRBJ1-2; the D is unclear. The CDR3 is 15 residues long. Germline V gives CDR1 LGHNA, CDR2 YNFKEQ. Trimming cost V 1 base and J 0 bases, with 9 bases left between them. CDR3 protein: CASSQVQTTNYGYTF. The DNA of the CDR3 is TGTGCCAGCAGCCAAGTACAGACTACTAACTATGGCTACACCTTC.

The chain recombines TRBV3-1 (or the pseudogene TRBV3-2) with TRBJ2-7; 9 nucleotides align to TRBD1. Trimming took 2 bases from V and 3 from J; bases not matched to a gene: 2. Germline CDR1 is LGHDT and CDR2 is YNNKEL (reference sequence). CDR3 length equals 14 residues. CDR3 residues: CASSQPGQGYEQYF. In DNA form, the CDR3 reads TGTGCCAGCAGCCAACCGGGACAGGGCTACGAGCAGTACTTC.

V is TRBV19 and J is TRBJ2-1, with 7 bases lining up with TRBD2. V gave up 3 bases and J gave up 0 bases; unmatched junction bases: 5. Germline CDR1 reads LNHDA; CDR2 reads SQIVND (reference sequence). The CDR3 is 16 amino acids. The CDR3 sequence: CASSISGTISYNEQFF. In DNA, the CDR3 is TGTGCCAGTAGTATTTCCGGGACTATCTCCTACAATGAGCAGTTCTTC.

The chain recombines TRBV2 with TRBJ1-2, with TRBD1 matching 10 bases. CDR1 and CDR2 (germline): SNHLY, FYNNEI. The CDR3 is 16 amino acids. With V trimmed by 8 bases and J by 6 bases, 15 bases remained unmatched. CDR3 nucleotides: TGTGCCAGCGTTCCAACCGGGACAGGGGCCCCAAATGGCTACACCTTC. Its translation: CASVPTGTGAPNGYTF.

The chain is built from TRBV5-6 and TRBJ2-5, with D uncertain. Germline values: CDR1 SGHDT, CDR2 YYEEEE. The CDR3 totals 14 residues. The germline V and J ends were trimmed by 0 bases and 2 bases, with 8 bases remaining between them. Here the CDR3 DNA reads TGTGCCAGCAGCTTGGGGCTGGCACAAGAGACCCAGTACTTC. The encoded protein is CASSLGLAQETQYF.

J is TRBJ1-2 and V is TRBV28; no clear D gene. The length of the CDR3 is 15 residues. Per the germline V gene, CDR1 is MDHEN and CDR2 is SYDVKM. V lost 6 bases and J lost 6, with 20 bases in between. The CDR3 coding sequence is TGTGCCAGCAGCTTGGAGGGAAAAACCGACAATGGCTACACCTTC. Translation: CASSLEGKTDNGYTF.

This clone was recorded once. The chain recombines TRBV7-2 with TRBJ1-1; 10 bases map to TRBD1. This CDR3 is 14 amino acids long. Germline trimming cut 4 bases from V and 6 bases from J; bases unmatched to any gene: 5. Per germline, CDR1 SGHTA and CDR2 FQGNSA. Here the CDR3 DNA reads TGTGCCAGCAGCTCTGACAGGGGGCGATCTGAAGCTTTCTTT. Residues: CASSSDRGRSEAFF.

J is TRBJ2-7 and V is TRBV24-1; 9 nucleotides align to TRBD1. Germline CDR1 and CDR2: KGHDR and SFDVKD. The CDR3 covers 15 residues. The V segment lost 3 bases and the J segment 7 bases; nucleotides outside the gene matches: 9. CDR3 in amino acids: CATSDPGQGSSEQYF. The CDR3, as DNA: TGTGCCACCAGTGATCCTGGACAGGGGAGTAGTGAGCAGTACTTC.

This clone has a single count. The chain uses TRBV14 and TRBJ2-7; the match to TRBD2 covers 9 bases. Per germline, CDR1 SGHDN and CDR2 FVKESK. Trimming took 0 bases from V and 2 from J; bases not matched to a gene: 5. The CDR3 has 16 amino acids. CDR3 DNA: TGTGCCAGCAGCCAAGACCTAGCGGGATATGCCTACGAGCAGTACTTC. Its translation is CASSQDLAGYAYEQYF.

The chain couples TRBV9 to TRBJ2-1; TRBD2 agrees at 9 bases. V lost 3 bases, J lost 5 bases, and 3 bases stayed unmatched. This CDR3 contains 14 residues. CDR1 SGDLS and CDR2 YYNGEE come from the germline V gene. The CDR3 DNA sequence: TGTGCCAGCAGCGAGACTAGCGGAGACAATGAGCAGTTCTTC. Protein: CASSETSGDNEQFF.

This chain joins TRBV18 and TRBJ2-1; 7 bases match TRBD1. CDR1 KGHSH and CDR2 LQKENI come from the germline V gene. Losses at the gene ends were 3 bases for V and 10 bases for J; bases not matched to a gene: 6. CDR3 size: 13 residues. The CDR3 DNA follows: TGTGCCAGCTCACCCACTAGACAGGGAGAGCAGTTCTTC. This sequence encodes CASSPTRQGEQFF.

V and J are TRBV28 and TRBJ1-2; TRBD1 agrees at 11 bases. The CDR3 is 14 amino acids. The V segment lost 5 bases and the J segment 8 bases; nucleotides outside the gene matches: 7. Germline CDR1 is MDHEN and CDR2 is SYDVKM. The CDR3 DNA sequence: TGTGCCAGCAGTACCCGGGACAGGGGGAGAGGCTACACCTTC. The encoded protein is CASSTRDRGRGYTF.

In its sample, this clone was seen once. The chain is built from TRBV30 and TRBJ2-5; TRBD2 is a possible D gene (6 bases). The CDR3 sequence is 14 residues long. V was shortened by 7 bases and J by 0 bases, with 15 bases between the two germline ends. CDR1 and CDR2 from the germline V gene are GTSNPN and SVGIG (reference sequence). The CDR3 is CASQGTSYQETQYF. The CDR3 DNA reads TGTGCCTCTCAAGGGACTTCGTACCAAGAGACCCAGTACTTC.